The 31 T cell receptor beta chains presented below share a single source sample, sequenced in a study of blood T cell repertoires in COVID-19. Only in-frame clones appear in the TCRdb table, and some are missing; sequencing was by immunoSEQ multiplex PCR. The profile shows a few hundred thousand clones, roughly 90% of them singletons. Sequenced material: PBMCs or T cells enriched from blood (not recorded which). The receptors were gathered from a young man who had been exposed to COVID-19.

V gene TRBV3-1 (or the pseudogene TRBV3-2) combines with J gene TRBJ1-6; TRBD1 is a possible D gene (5 bases). The germline V and J ends were trimmed by 1 base and 7 bases, with 11 bases remaining between them. This CDR3 comprises 15 residues. Per the germline V gene, CDR1 is LGHDT and CDR2 is YNNKEL (reference sequence). CDR3 in amino acids: CASSQGGRINSPLHF. In DNA form, the CDR3 reads TGTGCCAGCAGCCAAGGGGGGAGGATAAATTCACCCCTCCACTTT.

The chain's CDR3 is CAEWGGRGANYGYTF. CDR3 DNA sequence: TGTGCCGAGTGGGGAGGAAGGGGAGCTAACTATGGCTACACCTTC. The J gene is TRBJ1-2, the V gene TRBV30; maybe TRBD1 (5 bases). V lost 8 bases, J lost 0 bases, and 19 bases lay in between. This CDR3 contains 15 residues. Looked up from germline, CDR1 is GTSNPN and CDR2 is SVGIG (reference sequence).

Only one count was recorded for this clone. The chain carries TRBV4-1 and TRBJ1-6; D call uncertain. The V gene's germline CDR1 is MGHRA and CDR2 YSYEKL. Deletions cut 1 base from V and 9 bases from J, with 10 bases between. The CDR3 covers 14 residues. The DNA of the CDR3 is TGCGCCAGCAGCCAAGTCGCCCGGGGTTCACCCCTCCACTTT. Translation: CASSQVARGSPLHF.

This rearrangement joins TRBV18 to TRBJ2-5; D not resolved. V lost 2 bases, J lost 2 bases, and 9 bases lay in between. Germline loops: CDR1 KGHSH, CDR2 LQKENI. This CDR3 region has 14 residues. The DNA for the CDR3 is TGTGCCAGCTCACCAGATGTGAGTCAAGAGACCCAGTACTTC. Amino acids: CASSPDVSQETQYF.

V is TRBV7-9 and J is TRBJ2-3; no definite D call. This CDR3 spans 13 amino acids. Germline CDR1 and CDR2: SEHNR and FQNEAQ (reference sequence). V shed 8 bases and J shed 0 bases, with 9 bases lying between them. In DNA form, the CDR3 reads TGTGCCAGCCGAATAACTAGCACAGATACGCAGTATTTT. Translated, it gives CASRITSTDTQYF.

The chain has TRBV25-1 and TRBJ1-2; no clear D. CDR3 size: 15 residues. V gave up 3 bases and J gave up 4 bases, with 15 bases separating them. Germline CDR1 is MGHDK and CDR2 is SYGVNS. CDR3 in amino acids: CASSDPARAAYGYTF. CDR3 coding DNA: TGTGCCAGCAGTGACCCCGCGAGGGCGGCCTATGGCTACACCTTC.

CDR3 region: CASSTTGTGANYGYTF. CDR3 DNA: TGTGCCAGCAGCACAACCGGGACAGGGGCAAACTATGGCTACACCTTC. This chain connects TRBV7-9 to TRBJ1-2; TRBD1 agrees at 10 bases. The CDR3 has 16 residues. V lost 5 bases to trimming and J lost 2 bases; unmatched junction nucleotides: 8. CDR1 is SEHNR, CDR2 FQNEAQ, per germline (reference sequence).

The chain carries TRBV5-1 and TRBJ1-2; the D gene is possibly TRBD1 (6 bases). The CDR3 runs to 13 residues. Germline CDR1 and CDR2: SGHRS and YFSETQ. V lost 2 bases to trimming and J lost 6 bases, with 11 bases between them. DNA of the CDR3: TGCGCCAGCAGCTTCGGAGCAGGGGATGGCTACACCTTC. As protein: CASSFGAGDGYTF.

J is TRBJ2-7 and V is TRBV7-2; 8 bases line up with TRBD2. The CDR3 spans 15 residues. Trimming at V came to 3 bases and at J to 0 bases, leaving 4 bases not matched to a gene. Germline V CDR1 and CDR2: SGHTA, FQGNSA. The CDR3 is CASSFSGASSYEQYF. The CDR3 DNA sequence: TGTGCCAGCAGCTTTAGCGGGGCTAGCTCCTACGAGCAGTACTTC.

The chain uses TRBV18 and TRBJ1-3; D remains ambiguous. The germline CDR1 and CDR2 sequences are KGHSH and LQKENI. This CDR3 comprises 14 residues. The V gene lost 3 bases and the J gene lost 4 bases, with 10 bases spanning the gap. The CDR3, as DNA: TGTGCCAGCTCACCTTCACTTGTGGGAAACACCATATATTTT. Protein: CASSPSLVGNTIYF.

V is TRBV4-1 and J is TRBJ1-1; D may be TRBD1 (5 bases). V was pared by 6 bases and J by 2 bases, with 10 bases between. This CDR3 region has 13 residues. CDR1 is MGHRA, CDR2 YSYEKL, per germline. The CDR3 reads CASRPDRNTEAFF. The CDR3 coding sequence is TGCGCCAGCAGACCTGACAGAAACACTGAAGCTTTCTTT.

CDR3 in amino acids: CASSREGEQYF. CDR3 nucleotides: TGTGCCAGCAGTCGAGAGGGCGAGCAGTACTTC. The chain carries TRBV11-2 and TRBJ2-7, with D possibly being TRBD2 (5 bases). Germline CDR1 reads SGHAT; CDR2 reads FQNNGV. The CDR3 spans 11 residues. V gave up 6 bases and J gave up 6 bases, with 9 bases separating them.

This clone has just one count. The chain combines TRBV5-6 with TRBJ1-4; tentatively, D is TRBD1 (5 bases). Looked up from germline, CDR1 is SGHDT and CDR2 is YYEEEE. This CDR3 is 15 amino acids long. Between the trimmed V and J ends, which lost 4 bases and 8 bases, there was a span of 18 bases. The CDR3 protein is CASSQNRKGWEKLFF. CDR3 in DNA: TGTGCCAGCAGCCAAAACAGGAAAGGTTGGGAAAAACTGTTTTTT.

The chain has TRBV14 and TRBJ2-7; D is ambiguous. In germline, CDR1 is SGHDN, CDR2 FVKESK. V lost 3 bases and J lost 5, with 5 bases in between. This CDR3 region has 11 residues. The chain's CDR3 is CASSHLHEQYF. DNA for the CDR3: TGTGCCAGCAGCCACCTACACGAGCAGTACTTC.

The chain couples TRBV30 to TRBJ2-3; 8 bases line up with TRBD1. Per the germline V gene, CDR1 is GTSNPN and CDR2 is SVGIG (reference sequence). The CDR3 loop spans 12 amino acids. The CDR3 coding sequence is TGTGCTATTGACAGGGGCCCAGATACGCAGTATTTT. Translating it yields CAIDRGPDTQYF.

The V and J genes are TRBV5-8 and TRBJ2-1, with 8 bases fitting TRBD1. V shed 0 bases and J 8 bases; nucleotides not matched to a gene: 7. This CDR3 comprises 15 residues. Per the germline V gene, CDR1 is SGHTS and CDR2 is YDEGEE. CDR3 nucleotide sequence: TGTGCCAGCAGCTTGGTCAGGGGGCGTATTTATGAGCAGTTCTTC. It specifies CASSLVRGRIYEQFF. The full variable domain, in which reference TRBV5-8 and TRBJ2-1 provide the parts outside the CDR3, is EAGVTQSPTHLIKTRGQQATLRCSPISGHTSVYWYQQALGLGLQFLLWYDEGEERNRGNFPPRFSGRQFPNYSSELNVNALELEDSALYLCASSLVRGRIYEQFFGPGTRLTVL.

The genes are TRBV21-1 and TRBJ2-1; the table names TRBD2, a call not compared with the DNA. TRBV21-1 represents a pseudogene. The CDR3 covers 13 residues. CDR3 nucleotide sequence: TGTGCCAGAGGACTAGCGGATAACAATGAGCAGTTCTTC. Its protein is CARGLADNNEQFF.

The gene calls are TRBV23-1 and TRBJ2-3; 8 bases fit TRBD1. TRBV23-1 is an ORF, with its function uncertain. The CDR3 contains 15 residues. J gave up 5 bases and V 3 bases, and 7 bases lay outside the gene matches. DNA of the CDR3: TGCGCCAGCAGTCATCCACAGGGGGAGGAAGATACGCAGTATTTT. It yields the protein CASSHPQGEEDTQYF.

V usage is TRBV30 and J usage is TRBJ1-2; 8 nucleotides agree with TRBD1. Trimming at V came to 5 bases and at J to 5 bases, leaving 16 bases not matched to a gene. The germline V gene encodes CDR1 GTSNPN and CDR2 SVGIG (reference sequence). This CDR3 region has 16 residues. The CDR3 loop reads CAWVKREGQGAYGYTF. The CDR3 bases are TGTGCCTGGGTGAAACGGGAAGGGCAGGGGGCTTATGGCTACACCTTC.

The J gene is TRBJ2-3, the V gene TRBV3-1 (or the pseudogene TRBV3-2); 7 positions agree with TRBD2. The CDR3 loop spans 15 amino acids. Germline lookup yields CDR1 LGHDT and CDR2 YNNKEL (reference sequence). V gave up 4 bases and J gave up 0 bases; unmatched junction bases: 4. The CDR3 sequence is CASSPLGGSTDTQYF. CDR3 bases: TGTGCCAGCAGCCCGCTCGGGGGGAGCACAGATACGCAGTATTTT.

This chain uses TRBV28 with TRBJ2-7; the D is unclear. Germline values: CDR1 MDHEN, CDR2 SYDVKM. The CDR3 sequence is 12 residues long. The V gene lost 5 bases and the J gene lost 4 bases, with 9 bases spanning the gap. In DNA, the CDR3 is TGTGCCAGCAGTCCCCCCGGTTACGAGCAGTACTTC. Protein product: CASSPPGYEQYF.

This chain connects TRBV15 to TRBJ1-4; 7 bases are shared with TRBD1. Germline trimming cut 1 base from V and 6 bases from J; bases unmatched to any gene: 5. The CDR3 sequence is 15 residues long. The germline V gene has CDR1 LNHNV and CDR2 YYDKDF (reference sequence). The CDR3 spells CATSRGQGRDEKLFF. The CDR3 DNA reads as TGTGCCACCAGCAGAGGACAGGGAAGGGATGAAAAACTGTTTTTT.

This rearrangement joins TRBV3-1 (or the pseudogene TRBV3-2) to TRBJ2-2, with TRBD2 matching over 12 bases. The V segment lost 4 bases and the J segment 1 base; nucleotides outside the gene matches: 1. Germline CDR1 reads LGHDT; CDR2 reads YNNKEL (reference sequence). The CDR3 contains 16 residues. The CDR3 DNA reads TGTGCCAGCAGCCCGGGACTAGCGGGGAACACCGGGGAGCTGTTTTTT. Protein: CASSPGLAGNTGELFF.

CDR3 sequence (DNA): TGTGCTAGTAGACTAGCGGGGGGGCCCGGTGAGCAGTTCTTC. Translation: CASRLAGGPGEQFF. This chain links TRBV12-5 with TRBJ2-1; 14 bases are shared with TRBD2. The V gene end was trimmed by 8 bases and the J gene end by 9 bases; junction bases not matched to a gene: 6. The CDR3 length is 14 residues. Germline-derived CDR1 and CDR2 are LGHNT and FRNRAP.

The chain combines TRBV9 with TRBJ2-2; maybe TRBD1 (6 bases). CDR3 size: 14 residues. The germline V and J ends were trimmed by 0 bases and 7 bases, with 10 bases remaining between them. From germline, CDR1 is SGDLS and CDR2 YYNGEE. CDR3 coding DNA: TGTGCCAGCAGCGTAGCACAGGGTGTCGGGGAGCTGTTTTTT. This gives the protein CASSVAQGVGELFF.

As regards this clone: An end of the junction differs from the germline gene, which may be a read error. The J gene is TRBJ1-1, the V gene TRBV18; tentatively, D is TRBD1 (6 bases). This CDR3 spans 13 amino acids. The V gene's germline CDR1 is KGHSH and CDR2 LQKENI. In nucleotides, the CDR3 is TGTGCCAGCTCACCAGTCTCGGCAGGGGACGGTTCCTTT. Its protein is CASSPVSAGDGSF.

V is TRBV29-1 and J is TRBJ1-4, with D perhaps TRBD1 (6 bases). V was cut by 4 bases and J by 8 bases, with 11 bases left in between. This CDR3 is 12 amino acids long. Germline CDR1 reads SQVTM; CDR2 reads ANQGSEA. In nucleotides, the CDR3 is TGCAGCGTTGGATCAGGGGAGGAAAAACTGTTTTTT. Translated: CSVGSGEEKLFF.

The chain joins TRBV6-5 to TRBJ2-1; no clear D gene. The CDR3 extends over 13 amino acids. Per germline, CDR1 MNHEY and CDR2 SVGAGI. The V end was cut by 5 bases, the J end by 6 bases, with 11 bases between. DNA for the CDR3: TGTGCCAGCAGTCCTAACCTCCTCAATGAGCAGTTCTTC. The encoded protein is CASSPNLLNEQFF.

The rearrangement uses TRBV12-3 or TRBV12-4 and TRBJ2-1; the match to TRBD2 covers 11 bases. This CDR3 comprises 13 residues. J was trimmed by 10 bases and V by 3 bases; bases with no gene match: 2. The CDR3 region has the DNA TGTGCCAGCAGTTTGACTAGCGGGGAGGAGCAGTTCTTC. As protein: CASSLTSGEEQFF.

J is TRBJ2-3 and V is TRBV28, with TRBD2 identical over 9 bases. The CDR3 spans 13 residues. Looked up from germline, CDR1 is MDHEN and CDR2 is SYDVKM. V shed 9 bases, J shed 5 bases, and the junction held 6 bases outside the gene matches. This CDR3 reads CASSGLARDTQYF. Here the CDR3 DNA reads TGTGCCAGTTCGGGACTAGCAAGAGATACGCAGTATTTT.

The chain is built from TRBV5-1 and TRBJ2-2; TRBD2 agrees at 8 bases. V shed 4 bases and J 8 bases; nucleotides not matched to a gene: 10. Germline V gene data show CDR1 as SGHRS and CDR2 as YFSETQ. CDR3 size: 15 residues. The DNA for the CDR3 is TGCGCCAGCAGCCTCCTAGCGGGCGAACCTGGGGAGCTGTTTTTT. The encoded protein is CASSLLAGEPGELFF.